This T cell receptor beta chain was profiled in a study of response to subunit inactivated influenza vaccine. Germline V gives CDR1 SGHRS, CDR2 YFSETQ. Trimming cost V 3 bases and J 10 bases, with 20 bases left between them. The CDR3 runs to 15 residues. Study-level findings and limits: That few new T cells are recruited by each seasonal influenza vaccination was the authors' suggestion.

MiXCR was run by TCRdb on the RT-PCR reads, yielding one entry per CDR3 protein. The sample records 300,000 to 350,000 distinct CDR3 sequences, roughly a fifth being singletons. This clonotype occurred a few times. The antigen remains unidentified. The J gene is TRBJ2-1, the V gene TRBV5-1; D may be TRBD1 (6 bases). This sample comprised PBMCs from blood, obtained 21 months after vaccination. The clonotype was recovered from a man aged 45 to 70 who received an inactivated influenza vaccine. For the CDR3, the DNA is TGCGCCAGCAGCTCGACTCCAACAGGGATTGGCGAGCAGTTCTTC. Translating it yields CASSSTPTGIGEQFF.